The present T cell receptor beta chain was sequenced within a study of blood T cell repertoires in COVID-19. At the level of the study: The study drew acute and convalescent COVID-19 samples from the United States, Italy and Spain.

Enrolment of Seattle patients took place during active infection, and they were followed longitudinally. The germline V gene encodes CDR1 MGHRA and CDR2 YSYEKL. The CDR3 covers 16 residues. Trimming took 4 bases from V and 7 from J; bases not matched to a gene: 8. Per the study methods: Amplification of reference gene primers was used by the study to estimate nucleated cell counts. Profiling relied on immunoSEQ multiplex PCR, and the TCRdb table lists in-frame clones only, not all of them. That table is the source of V, J and clone size, and D and trimming were worked out from the DNA. Found here are about 350,000 clones, over 85% of them singletons; the top ten hold just under 4%.

The chain carries TRBV4-1 and TRBJ2-2; 11 bases fit TRBD2. Specimen: peripheral blood. The TCR originated in a woman aged 60-75 years with COVID-19, enrolled during active disease. The CDR3, as DNA: TGCGCCAGCAGCCTCCAACTAGCGGGGGTTGGCGGGGAGCTGTTTTTT. As protein: CASSLQLAGVGGELFF.